Presented here are 30 T cell receptor beta chains from one specimen sequenced in a study of blood T cell repertoires in COVID-19 (dated by TCRdb to between 2020 and 2021). Libraries were built with the immunoSEQ multiplex PCR assay. TCRdb re-hosts the immuneACCESS table, in-frame sequences only. Its copies lack some clones; in the studies checked, an unresolved V gene accounts for under half of them, and the cause for the rest is not known. The sample records hundreds of thousands of clones, 92% of which are singletons. More than 0.7% of the sample is in the top ten clones. Sequenced: peripheral blood. The receptors stem from a man aged 60 to 75 with COVID-19, enrolled during active disease.

The V gene is TRBV4-1, the J gene TRBJ2-7; D call uncertain. The CDR3 has 13 amino acids. The V end lost 0 bases, the J end lost 7 bases, and 10 bases lay between the germline ends. The germline CDR1 and CDR2 sequences are MGHRA and YSYEKL. The CDR3 sequence: CASSQDRMREQYF. Here the CDR3 DNA reads TGCGCCAGCAGCCAAGATCGGATGAGGGAGCAGTACTTC.

The chain employs TRBV10-3 and TRBJ1-2; D is possibly TRBD1 (6 bases). V lost 8 bases and J lost 2, with 12 bases in between. The CDR3 loop spans 13 amino acids. Germline V gene lookup returns CDR1 ENHRY and CDR2 SYGVKD. Here the CDR3 reads CAIGQTGNYGYTF. In DNA, the CDR3 is TGTGCCATCGGTCAGACAGGAAACTATGGCTACACCTTC.

The rearrangement joins TRBV5-5 to TRBJ1-1, with TRBD1 as a possible D gene (5 bases). Trimming left V 1 base short and J 6 bases short, with 10 bases between. Germline V gene data show CDR1 as SGHKS and CDR2 as YYEKEE (reference sequence). The length of the CDR3 is 13 residues. The CDR3 coding sequence is TGTGCCAGCAGCTTGCAAGGGGCCGCTGAAGCTTTCTTT. As protein: CASSLQGAAEAFF. Drawing the rest from reference TRBV5-5 and TRBJ1-1, the complete variable domain is DAGVTQSPTHLIKTRGQQVTLRCSPISGHKSVSWYQQVLGQGPQFIFQYYEKEERGRGNFPDRFSARQFPNYSSELNVNALLLGDSALYLCASSLQGAAEAFFGQGTRLTVV.

The chain employs TRBV5-1 and TRBJ2-3; 11 bases map to TRBD2. The CDR3 covers 14 residues. CDR1 is SGHRS, CDR2 YFSETQ, per germline. With 7 bases clipped from V and 6 bases from J, the junction kept 7 bases outside the gene matches. The chain's CDR3 is CASRQTSGADTQYF. CDR3 sequence (DNA): TGCGCCAGCCGACAGACTAGCGGGGCCGATACGCAGTATTTT.

The chain recombines TRBV7-2 with TRBJ2-3; 11 bases line up with TRBD2. This CDR3 has 17 amino acids. The germline gives CDR1 SGHTA, CDR2 FQGNSA. After removal of 3 bases from V and 1 base from J, the junction contained 6 bases not matched to a gene. The chain's CDR3 is CASSFGTSGSRTDTQYF. CDR3 nucleotides: TGTGCCAGCAGCTTCGGGACTAGCGGTTCCCGCACAGATACGCAGTATTTT.

CDR3 region: CASSQGWGGSWNTEAFF. The CDR3 DNA follows: TGCGCCAGCAGCCAAGGATGGGGCGGTTCCTGGAACACTGAAGCTTTCTTT. The chain combines TRBV4-1 with TRBJ1-1; D might be TRBD1 (5 bases). Germline CDR1 reads MGHRA; CDR2 reads YSYEKL. The CDR3 loop spans 17 amino acids. V lost 1 base and J 1 base, leaving 16 bases between the germline ends.

The chain combines TRBV5-1 with TRBJ2-3; maybe TRBD2 (6 bases). CDR1 is SGHRS and CDR2 is YFSETQ in the germline V gene. This CDR3 spans 14 amino acids. V lost 6 bases, J lost 1 base, and 12 bases lay in between. CDR3 loop: CASNTGGGTDTQYF. CDR3 DNA: TGCGCCAGCAATACCGGAGGGGGCACAGATACGCAGTATTTT.

This rearrangement joins TRBV7-2 to TRBJ1-6; possible D gene TRBD1, 6 bases. The germline V gene encodes CDR1 SGHTA and CDR2 FQGNSA. V was shortened by 0 bases and J by 7 bases, with 10 bases between the two germline ends. This CDR3 has 15 residues. The CDR3, as DNA: TGTGCCAGCAGCTTAGCCGGGCAGGGGAATTCACCCCTCCACTTT. Translating gives CASSLAGQGNSPLHF.

V is TRBV21-1 and J is TRBJ2-7; the table's D call, TRBD1, has no DNA check behind it. TRBV21-1 is reported as a pseudogene. The CDR3 is made up of 14 amino acids. CDR3: CASSKDNRAHEQYF. The DNA for the CDR3 is TGTGCCAGCAGCAAAGATAACAGGGCCCACGAGCAGTACTTC.

The chain couples TRBV6-5 to TRBJ1-3; D gene uncertain. The CDR3 consists of 14 residues. Germline V lookup: CDR1 MNHEY, CDR2 SVGAGI. The V gene lost 5 bases and the J gene lost 0 bases, with 8 bases spanning the gap. The CDR3 here is CASSTGDSGNTIYF. Here the CDR3 DNA reads TGTGCCAGCAGTACGGGAGACTCTGGAAACACCATATATTTT.

The gene calls are TRBV6-5 and TRBJ2-7; possibly TRBD2 for D (6 bases). Germline CDR1 MNHEY, CDR2 SVGAGI. With 6 bases removed from V and 1 base from J, the gap between germline ends came to 16 bases. The CDR3 sequence is 15 residues long. The CDR3 DNA reads as TGTGCCAGCAGCCGCGGGACGGGACGATCCTACGAGCAGTACTTC. It translates to CASSRGTGRSYEQYF.

The chain joins TRBV7-2 to TRBJ1-1; 7 bases line up with TRBD1. Germline CDR1 reads SGHTA; CDR2 reads FQGNSA. CDR3 length: 14 residues. The V and J ends lost 5 bases and 11 bases, in that order; junction bases with no gene match: 14. The CDR3 DNA sequence: TGTGCCAGCAGCACTACAGGGGTCTCGATGGCGGCTTTCTTT. Its protein is CASSTTGVSMAAFF.

CDR3 loop: CASSMLVAGGTDTQYF. Written as DNA, the CDR3 is TGCGCCAGCAGCATGCTAGTGGCGGGGGGCACAGATACGCAGTATTTT. This chain links TRBV5-1 with TRBJ2-3; 7 nucleotides match TRBD2. The trim removed 4 bases at V and 1 base at J, leaving 9 bases unmatched. The CDR3 is 16 amino acids. CDR1 is SGHRS, CDR2 YFSETQ, per germline.

V gene TRBV28 combines with J gene TRBJ1-2; D may be TRBD1 (6 bases). Trimming cost V 2 bases and J 6 bases, with 13 bases left between them. The germline gives CDR1 MDHEN, CDR2 SYDVKM. The CDR3 totals 14 residues. DNA for the CDR3: TGTGCCAGCAGTTTAGGCAGGGGCTGGGATGGCTACACCTTC. Its translation is CASSLGRGWDGYTF.

The chain joins TRBV19 to TRBJ2-1; possible D gene TRBD2, 5 bases. The CDR3 spans 14 residues. V lost 5 bases to trimming and J lost 5 bases, with 13 bases between them. Germline V lookup: CDR1 LNHDA, CDR2 SQIVND (reference sequence). The CDR3 spells CASSQKGGNNEQFF. Here the CDR3 DNA reads TGTGCCAGTAGTCAAAAAGGAGGTAACAATGAGCAGTTCTTC.

V and J are TRBV19 and TRBJ1-5; 8 bases align to TRBD1. Germline loops: CDR1 LNHDA, CDR2 SQIVND (reference sequence). The CDR3 covers 14 residues. Unmatched junction bases numbered 3, after V lost 5 bases and J lost 3 bases. For the CDR3, the DNA is TGTGCCAGTAGTGGGGACAGGACCAATCAGCCCCAGCATTTT. The encoded protein is CASSGDRTNQPQHF.

V is TRBV7-9 and J is TRBJ1-1; no clear D gene. CDR1 is SEHNR and CDR2 is FQNEAQ in the germline V gene (reference sequence). V was cut by 1 base and J by 4 bases, with 10 bases left in between. The CDR3 covers 14 residues. The DNA for the CDR3 is TGTGCCAGCAGCTTAGGCATAGGGAGCACTGAAGCTTTCTTT. Translating gives CASSLGIGSTEAFF.

This clone appeared a single time. This sequence joins TRBV10-3 and TRBJ2-3, with TRBD2 as a possible D gene (5 bases). There are 15 residues in the CDR3. Germline V lookup: CDR1 ENHRY, CDR2 SYGVKD. Trimming shortened V by 5 bases and J by 4 bases, and 16 bases separated the two germline ends. DNA of the CDR3: TGTGCCATCAGTCGTGAGGGAGATTTCTCAGATACGCAGTATTTT. This encodes CAISREGDFSDTQYF.

This sequence joins TRBV6-5 and TRBJ1-2; D may be TRBD1 (5 bases). Germline V lookup: CDR1 MNHEY, CDR2 SVGAGI. The CDR3 contains 15 residues. Trimming left V 10 bases short and J 7 bases short, with 25 bases between. Here the CDR3 reads CATSREYRTRFGYTF. In DNA form, the CDR3 reads TGTGCCACTTCGCGGGAATACAGGACCCGGTTTGGCTACACCTTC.

The chain combines TRBV24-1 with TRBJ2-1; D is perhaps TRBD2 (5 bases). CDR3 size: 15 residues. The germline V gene has CDR1 KGHDR and CDR2 SFDVKD. V was clipped by 2 bases and J by 8 bases, with 15 bases between them. Here the CDR3 reads CATSDSRRAADEQFF. The CDR3 DNA reads TGTGCCACCAGTGATTCCCGGCGGGCGGCGGATGAGCAGTTCTTC.

J is TRBJ1-1 and V is TRBV7-9; D call uncertain. This CDR3 contains 14 residues. Per germline, CDR1 SEHNR and CDR2 FQNEAQ (reference sequence). V lost 5 bases and J 6 bases, leaving 16 bases between the germline ends. The chain's CDR3 is CASSVIIGSAEAFF. The CDR3 coding sequence is TGTGCCAGCAGCGTTATAATTGGAAGCGCTGAAGCTTTCTTT.

This clone was found a few times. This rearrangement joins TRBV6-5 to TRBJ2-7, with 9 bases lining up with TRBD1. V lost 9 bases to trimming and J lost 4 bases; unmatched junction nucleotides: 13. CDR1 is MNHEY, CDR2 SVGAGI, per germline. The CDR3 loop spans 15 amino acids. The CDR3 sequence is CARGKTGGGRYEQYF. In DNA form, the CDR3 reads TGTGCCAGAGGGAAGACAGGGGGAGGTAGGTACGAGCAGTACTTC.

J is TRBJ2-7 and V is TRBV19; 8 positions match TRBD1. Trimming removed 0 bases from V and 3 bases from J; junction bases left unmatched: 4. Germline assignment: CDR1 LNHDA and CDR2 SQIVND (reference sequence). The CDR3 totals 15 residues. The CDR3 here is CASSIDKQGGYEQYF. CDR3 nucleotide sequence: TGTGCCAGTAGTATAGATAAACAGGGGGGCTACGAGCAGTACTTC.

V is TRBV5-1 and J is TRBJ1-5; D is possibly TRBD1 (5 bases). The germline V gene has CDR1 SGHRS and CDR2 YFSETQ. This CDR3 has 15 residues. Trimming shortened V by 0 bases and J by 3 bases, and 10 bases separated the two germline ends. CDR3 residues: CASSLADSLNQPQHF. CDR3 nucleotide sequence: TGCGCCAGCAGCTTGGCTGACAGTCTCAATCAGCCCCAGCATTTT.

The chain recombines TRBV28 with TRBJ1-1; perhaps TRBD1 as D (5 bases). Trimming removed 7 bases from V and 10 bases from J, with 25 bases in between. CDR1 and CDR2 from the germline V gene are MDHEN and SYDVKM. The CDR3 is made up of 15 amino acids. Here the CDR3 DNA reads TGTGCCAGCACAGAAGCGATCTCGGGGGGGGTTGGAGCTTTCTTT. This sequence encodes CASTEAISGGVGAFF.

The J gene is TRBJ2-3, the V gene TRBV5-1; the D gene is possibly TRBD2 (6 bases). Trimming took 4 bases from V and 1 from J, leaving 10 bases between them. CDR3 length equals 14 residues. The germline gives CDR1 SGHRS, CDR2 YFSETQ. The CDR3 reads CASSAGTGTDTQYF. In nucleotides, the CDR3 is TGCGCCAGCAGCGCGGGGACGGGCACAGATACGCAGTATTTT.

This sequence joins TRBV28 and TRBJ1-1, with 7 bases identical to TRBD1. The germline CDR1 and CDR2 sequences are MDHEN and SYDVKM. The CDR3 extends over 15 amino acids. Trimming at V came to 7 bases and at J to 2 bases, leaving 10 bases not matched to a gene. CDR3 in DNA: TGTGCCAGCATGGAGGACAGGCCCAAAAACACTGAAGCTTTCTTT. Protein sequence: CASMEDRPKNTEAFF.

The chain carries TRBV4-1 and TRBJ2-2; the match to TRBD2 covers 8 bases. The CDR3 sequence is 21 residues long. Trimming cost V 0 bases and J 0 bases; bases outside gene matches: 15. Germline V gives CDR1 MGHRA, CDR2 YSYEKL. CDR3: CASSQDMNWGPGGPNTGELFF. DNA for the CDR3: TGCGCCAGCAGCCAAGATATGAATTGGGGGCCGGGAGGGCCGAACACCGGGGAGCTGTTTTTT.

This chain links TRBV30 with TRBJ1-2; a weak D match, TRBD1 (5 bases). Germline-derived CDR1 and CDR2 are GTSNPN and SVGIG (reference sequence). The CDR3 sequence is 15 residues long. The V end was cut by 0 bases, the J end by 2 bases, with 13 bases between. The CDR3 sequence: CAWSVPGGWNYGYTF. The CDR3 DNA is TGTGCCTGGAGTGTACCGGGGGGTTGGAACTATGGCTACACCTTC.

The rearrangement uses TRBV14 and TRBJ2-7, with D perhaps TRBD1 (6 bases). This CDR3 has 13 residues. The ends were cut back, 9 bases at V and 3 bases at J, with 15 bases in the middle. Germline V lookup: CDR1 SGHDN, CDR2 FVKESK. The CDR3 bases are TGTGCCAGAAGGGGGAGAAGGGGCTACGAGCAGTACTTC. It codes for CARRGRRGYEQYF.